This is a list of T cell receptor beta chains from one sample in a study of T cells expressing NK-cell markers. From its re-call of the 5' RACE reads, TCRdb lists each CDR3 protein once, without DNA. The data show approximately 440,000 distinct CDR3 sequences, and the top ten clones hold roughly 1.4%. Sequenced sample: blood T cells: a sorted CD56 or NKG2C T cell subset, CD4+ or CD8+ T cells, or bulk PBMC T cells (not recorded which). These receptors all stem from a woman in her forties or fifties in good health. CDR3s include the opening cysteine and the closing phenylalanine or tryptophan.

>TRBV6-5|TRBJ2-1
CASSYGPGEQFF
>TRBV5-1|TRBJ2-6
CASSLTGLTGANVLTF
>TRBV6-1|TRBJ2-2
CASSNPGELFF
>TRBV24-1|TRBJ1-2
CATSESGTRGRRHGYTF
>TRBV10-2|TRBJ1-3
CASTPGMGNTIYF
>TRBV3-1|TRBJ2-3
CASSQDGGTEILYF
>TRBV6-1|TRBJ1-5
CASSGSEVTNQPQHF
>TRBV4-2|TRBJ2-7
CASSQLRGSGRDRYEQYF
>TRBV18|TRBJ1-1
CASSPQPRGNTEAFF
>TRBV4-1|TRBJ1-4
CASSRDSAANEKLFF
>TRBV5-1|TRBJ2-3
CASNRDTYTDTQYF
>TRBV19|TRBJ2-5
CASSRGQGPQETQYF
>TRBV11-2|TRBJ2-3
CASSLQIDGDTQYF
>TRBV19|TRBJ1-4
CASSIGQYNEKLFF
>TRBV29-1|TRBJ1-1
CSVEVSAGPRTEAFF
>TRBV19|TRBJ1-1
CASSINRVSTEAFF
>TRBV4-1|TRBJ1-2
CASSQAGGVNYGYTF
>TRBV5-6|TRBJ2-1
CASSSTTGENEQFF
>TRBV5-1|TRBJ2-1
CASSTGLAGNRASEQFF
>TRBV24-1|TRBJ2-5
CATSDPRTAQETQYF
>TRBV9|TRBJ1-1
CASSVGSGTGEAFF
>TRBV30|TRBJ2-3
CAWSVDIRTGGVDTQYF
>TRBV5-1|TRBJ2-2
CASSARTGRNTGELFF
>TRBV7-2|TRBJ2-1
CASSLVPREVEFF
>TRBV5-1|TRBJ2-5
CASSFFSLGRGAGKQETQYF
>TRBV2|TRBJ1-1
CASSAWTKNTEAFF